The 8 T cell receptor beta chains in this list originate from one sample, sequenced in a study of PD-1 blockade in classical Hodgkin lymphoma. Method: immunoSEQ multiplex PCR; TCRdb's copy keeps in-frame clones and lacks some. The data hold 43,000 or so clones, with around nine tenths observed a single time. Relapses following autologous stem cell transplantation were seen in all patients, with brentuximab vedotin exposure varying. The source material was peripheral blood mononuclear cells (PBMCs), sampled at baseline. These receptor sequences come from a human donor with classical Hodgkin lymphoma.

This clone has only a few counts. The chain recombines TRBV19 with TRBJ1-5; 7 bases are a match to TRBD1. Germline CDR1 LNHDA, CDR2 SQIVND (reference sequence). Trimming took 7 bases from V and 0 from J; bases not matched to a gene: 6. CDR3 size: 15 residues. CDR3 in DNA: TGTGCCAGTATCGAGACAGGGTATAGCAATCAGCCCCAGCATTTT. As protein: CASIETGYSNQPQHF.

The rearrangement uses TRBV27 and TRBJ2-2; no clear D. The germline V gene encodes CDR1 MNHEY and CDR2 SMNVEV (reference sequence). Trimming stripped 3 bases from V and 6 bases from J, with 5 bases between. The CDR3 has 12 amino acids. The CDR3 spells CASSLGSGELFF. CDR3 nucleotides: TGTGCCAGCAGTTTGGGCTCCGGGGAGCTGTTTTTT.

The chain carries TRBV19 and TRBJ1-5; tentatively, D is TRBD1 (5 bases). This CDR3 spans 15 amino acids. Germline V gene lookup returns CDR1 LNHDA and CDR2 SQIVND (reference sequence). V lost 5 bases and J 0 bases, leaving 11 bases between the germline ends. CDR3 DNA: TGTGCCAGTAGTCCCGGGGCGTATAGCAATCAGCCCCAGCATTTT. Translated: CASSPGAYSNQPQHF. Using reference TRBV19 and TRBJ1-5 for the parts outside the CDR3, the full variable domain is DGGITQSPKYLFRKEGQNVTLSCEQNLNHDAMYWYRQDPGQGLRLIYYSQIVNDFQKGDIAEGYSVSREKKESFPLTVTSAQKNPTAFYLCASSPGAYSNQPQHFGDGTRLSIL.

The chain carries TRBV28 and TRBJ2-7, with D maybe TRBD2 (5 bases). Trimming took off 1 base at V and 2 bases at J, with 18 bases between the two ends. Germline CDR1 is MDHEN and CDR2 is SYDVKM. The CDR3 spans 17 residues. The CDR3 DNA sequence: TGTGCCAGCAGTTTATTGGAACCGAGGGCTAGTCCCTACGAGCAGTACTTC. This gives the protein CASSLLEPRASPYEQYF.

The chain recombines TRBV7-3 with TRBJ2-1; 7 bases are a match to TRBD2. CDR3 length equals 15 residues. V shed 5 bases and J 6 bases; nucleotides not matched to a gene: 10. Germline CDR1 is SGHTA and CDR2 is FQGTGA. In nucleotides, the CDR3 is TGTGCCAGCAGCGTTAGACTAGCCCACCGCAATGAGCAGTTCTTC. Protein sequence: CASSVRLAHRNEQFF.

The genes are TRBV11-2 and TRBJ1-4, with D unclear. The V and J ends lost 0 bases and 8 bases respectively, with 4 bases between them. The V gene's germline CDR1 is SGHAT and CDR2 FQNNGV. There are 12 residues in the CDR3. The CDR3 region has the DNA TGTGCCAGCAGCTTAGAGGGGGAAAAACTGTTTTTT. Protein sequence: CASSLEGEKLFF.

The CDR3 loop is CASSLGRRGTPYEQYF. CDR3 sequence (DNA): TGTGCCAGCAGCTTAGGGAGAAGGGGGACGCCCTACGAGCAGTACTTC. The chain uses TRBV5-4 and TRBJ2-7, with a weak D call TRBD1 (6 bases). The CDR3 covers 16 residues. Trimming pared 2 bases from V and 2 bases from J, leaving 17 bases between. Germline V gives CDR1 SGHNT, CDR2 YYREEE (reference sequence).

This clone was detected once. The rearrangement links TRBV10-3 to TRBJ1-4; 8 bases agree with TRBD1. Germline V lookup: CDR1 ENHRY, CDR2 SYGVKD. J was trimmed by 0 bases and V by 4 bases; bases with no gene match: 4. The CDR3 has 16 amino acids. The CDR3 spells CAISGKQGATNEKLFF. In DNA, the CDR3 is TGTGCCATCAGTGGGAAACAGGGGGCAACTAATGAAAAACTGTTTTTT.